This entry lists 2 T cell receptor beta chains sequenced from one sample in a study of T cells expressing NK-cell markers. Each CDR3 protein gets one entry in TCRdb, which reprocessed the 5' RACE reads and gives no DNA. Its table lists around 280,000 distinct CDR3 sequences. The sample taken for sequencing was blood T cells: a sorted CD56 or NKG2C T cell subset, CD4+ or CD8+ T cells, or bulk PBMC T cells (not recorded which). The receptors stem from a man younger than 35 in good health.

The V gene is TRBV5-1, the J gene TRBJ2-2; no DNA is available, so the TRBD2 call from TCRdb remains unchecked. Germline CDR1 reads SGHRS; CDR2 reads YFSETQ. This CDR3 is built from 14 residues. The CDR3 protein is CASSYDGLGGELFF.

The rearrangement joins TRBV24-1 to TRBJ2-3; TCRdb's assignment of TRBD1 cannot be checked, as there is no DNA. This CDR3 contains 16 residues. Germline CDR1 KGHDR, CDR2 SFDVKD. CDR3: CATSDPGTGGADTQYF.